This T cell receptor beta chain came from a study of cytotoxic CD8 clonotypes in ibrutinib-treated CLL. This CDR3 has 12 residues. Germline CDR1 LNHDA, CDR2 SQIVND (reference sequence). Between the trimmed V and J ends, which lost 11 bases and 2 bases, there was a span of 10 bases. Produced via immunoSEQ multiplex PCR; TCRdb's table is partial and in-frame only. The repertoire holds 35,000 to 55,000 clones, with 60% to 80% as singletons. The source is a human donor with chronic lymphocytic leukemia. The chain uses TRBV19 and TRBJ1-5, with D possibly matching TRBD1 (5 bases). The specimen was PBMCs, collected after 12 months of ibrutinib treatment. The CDR3 DNA reads TGTGCCTCAGGGTATCGCAATCAGCCCCAGCATTTT. This translates into CASGYRNQPQHF.